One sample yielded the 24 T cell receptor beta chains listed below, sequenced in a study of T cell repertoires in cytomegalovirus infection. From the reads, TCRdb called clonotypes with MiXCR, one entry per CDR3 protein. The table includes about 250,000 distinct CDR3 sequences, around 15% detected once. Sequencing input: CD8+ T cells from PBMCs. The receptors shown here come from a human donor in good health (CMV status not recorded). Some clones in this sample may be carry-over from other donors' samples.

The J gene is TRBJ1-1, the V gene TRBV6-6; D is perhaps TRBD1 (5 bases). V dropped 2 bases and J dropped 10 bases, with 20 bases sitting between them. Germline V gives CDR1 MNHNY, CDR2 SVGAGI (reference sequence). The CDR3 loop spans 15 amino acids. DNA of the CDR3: TGTGCCAGCAGTTACAAGGGCCTACAGGACTCTGGAGCTTTCTTT. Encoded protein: CASSYKGLQDSGAFF.

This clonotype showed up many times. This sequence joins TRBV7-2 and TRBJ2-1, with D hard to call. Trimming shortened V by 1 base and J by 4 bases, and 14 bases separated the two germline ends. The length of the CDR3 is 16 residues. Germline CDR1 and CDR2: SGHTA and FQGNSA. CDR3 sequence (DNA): TGTGCCAGCAGCTTAGGAGTTGGACCGCCATACAATGAGCAGTTCTTC. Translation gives CASSLGVGPPYNEQFF.

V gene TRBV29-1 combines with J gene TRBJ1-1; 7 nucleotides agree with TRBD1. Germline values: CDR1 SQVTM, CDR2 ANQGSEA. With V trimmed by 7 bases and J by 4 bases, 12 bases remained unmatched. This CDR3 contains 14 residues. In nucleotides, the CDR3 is TGCAGCGCGAGGGAACAGGGGAGGGGCACTGAAGCTTTCTTT. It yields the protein CSAREQGRGTEAFF.

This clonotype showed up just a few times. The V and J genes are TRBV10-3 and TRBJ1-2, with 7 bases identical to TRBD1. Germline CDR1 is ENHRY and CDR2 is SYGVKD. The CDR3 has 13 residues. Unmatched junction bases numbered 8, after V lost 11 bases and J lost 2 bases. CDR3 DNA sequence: TGTGCCGGACCGGGACAGAAAAACTATGGCTACACCTTC. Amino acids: CAGPGQKNYGYTF.

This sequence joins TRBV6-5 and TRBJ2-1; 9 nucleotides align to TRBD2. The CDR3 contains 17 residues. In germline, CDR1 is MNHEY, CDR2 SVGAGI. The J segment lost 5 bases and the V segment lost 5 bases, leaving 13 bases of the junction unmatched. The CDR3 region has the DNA TGTGCCAGCAGTAGAGGTGTCAGCGGGGGGCCAAACAATGAGCAGTTCTTC. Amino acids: CASSRGVSGGPNNEQFF.

CDR3 loop: CASSLYSRVSTDTQYF. The CDR3 DNA sequence: TGTGCCAGCAGCTTGTACTCCAGGGTGAGCACAGATACGCAGTATTTT. The chain joins TRBV5-5 to TRBJ2-3; D possibly corresponds to TRBD1 (5 bases). CDR1 is SGHKS and CDR2 is YYEKEE in the germline V gene (reference sequence). Between the trimmed V and J ends, which lost 1 base and 0 bases, there was a span of 12 bases. This CDR3 contains 16 residues.

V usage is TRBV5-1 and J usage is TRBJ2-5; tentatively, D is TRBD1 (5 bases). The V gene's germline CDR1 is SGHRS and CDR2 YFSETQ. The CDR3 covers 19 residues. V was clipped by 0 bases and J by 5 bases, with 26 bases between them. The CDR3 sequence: CASSLVGFARTGVVETQYF. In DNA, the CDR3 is TGCGCCAGCAGCTTGGTGGGTTTTGCGCGTACAGGCGTTGTGGAGACCCAGTACTTC.

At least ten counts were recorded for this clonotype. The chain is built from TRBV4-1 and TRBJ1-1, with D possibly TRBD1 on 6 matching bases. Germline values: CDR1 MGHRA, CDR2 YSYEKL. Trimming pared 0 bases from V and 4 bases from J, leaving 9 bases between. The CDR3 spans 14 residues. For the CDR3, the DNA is TGCGCCAGCAGCCAAGATAGGGGGAGCACTGAAGCTTTCTTT. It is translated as CASSQDRGSTEAFF.

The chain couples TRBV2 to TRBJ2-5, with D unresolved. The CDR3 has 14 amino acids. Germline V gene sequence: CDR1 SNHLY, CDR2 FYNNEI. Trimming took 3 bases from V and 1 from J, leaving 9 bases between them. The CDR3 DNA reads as TGTGCCAGCAGTGAGACTTATTTCCAAGAGACCCAGTACTTC. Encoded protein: CASSETYFQETQYF.

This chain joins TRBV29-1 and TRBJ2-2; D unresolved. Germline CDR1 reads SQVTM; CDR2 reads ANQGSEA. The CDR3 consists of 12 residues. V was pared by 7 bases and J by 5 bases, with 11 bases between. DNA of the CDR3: TGCAGCGGCAGACAACTGACCGGGGAGCTGTTTTTT. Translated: CSGRQLTGELFF.

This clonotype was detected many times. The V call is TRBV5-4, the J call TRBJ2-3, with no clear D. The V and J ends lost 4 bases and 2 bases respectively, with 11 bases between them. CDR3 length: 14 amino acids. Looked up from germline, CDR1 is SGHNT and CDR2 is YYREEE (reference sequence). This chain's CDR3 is CASSLNYYTDTQYF. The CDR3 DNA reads TGTGCCAGCAGCCTAAATTACTACACAGATACGCAGTATTTT. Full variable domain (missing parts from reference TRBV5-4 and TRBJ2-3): ETGVTQSPTHLIKTRGQQVTLRCSSQSGHNTVSWYQQALGQGPQFIFQYYREEENGRGNFPPRFSGLQFPNYSSELNVNALELDDSALYLCASSLNYYTDTQYFGPGTRLTVL.

CDR3 bases: TGTGCCAGCGGATATATAGGGATCGGCGCTAATGAAAAACTGTTTTTT. Residues: CASGYIGIGANEKLFF. The chain recombines TRBV6-2 or TRBV6-3 with TRBJ1-4; no clear D. Looked up from germline, CDR1 is MNHEY and CDR2 is SVGEGT. V lost 8 bases, J lost 3 bases, and 19 bases lay in between. CDR3 length: 16 amino acids.

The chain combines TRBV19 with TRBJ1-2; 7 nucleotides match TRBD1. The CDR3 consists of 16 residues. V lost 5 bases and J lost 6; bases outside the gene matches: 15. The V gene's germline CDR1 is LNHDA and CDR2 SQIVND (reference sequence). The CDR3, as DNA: TGTGCCAGTAGTGTGGGGACAGCCGCCGGACCCAATGGCTACACCTTC. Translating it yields CASSVGTAAGPNGYTF. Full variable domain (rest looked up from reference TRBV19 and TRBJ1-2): DGGITQSPKYLFRKEGQNVTLSCEQNLNHDAMYWYRQDPGQGLRLIYYSQIVNDFQKGDIAEGYSVSREKKESFPLTVTSAQKNPTAFYLCASSVGTAAGPNGYTFGSGTRLTVV.

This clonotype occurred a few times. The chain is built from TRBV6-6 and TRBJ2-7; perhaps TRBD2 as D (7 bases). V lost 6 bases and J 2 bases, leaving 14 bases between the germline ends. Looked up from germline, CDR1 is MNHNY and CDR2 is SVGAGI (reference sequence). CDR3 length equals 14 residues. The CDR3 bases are TGTGCCAGCAGCAAAAGGGGGGGAACCTACGAGCAGTACTTC. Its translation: CASSKRGGTYEQYF.

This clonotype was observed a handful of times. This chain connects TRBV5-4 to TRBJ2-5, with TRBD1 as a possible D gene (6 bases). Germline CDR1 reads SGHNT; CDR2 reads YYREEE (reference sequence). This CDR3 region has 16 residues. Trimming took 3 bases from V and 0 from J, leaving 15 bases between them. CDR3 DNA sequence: TGTGCCAGCAGCTCTCCTGTGACAGGATACCAAGAGACCCAGTACTTC. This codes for CASSSPVTGYQETQYF.

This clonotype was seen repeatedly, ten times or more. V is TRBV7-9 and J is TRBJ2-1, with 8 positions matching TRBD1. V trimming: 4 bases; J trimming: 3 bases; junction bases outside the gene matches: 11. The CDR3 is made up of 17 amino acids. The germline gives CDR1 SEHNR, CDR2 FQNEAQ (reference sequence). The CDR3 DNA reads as TGTGCCAGCAGCTCCGACAGGGGACCGAAATACTACAATGAGCAGTTCTTC. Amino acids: CASSSDRGPKYYNEQFF.

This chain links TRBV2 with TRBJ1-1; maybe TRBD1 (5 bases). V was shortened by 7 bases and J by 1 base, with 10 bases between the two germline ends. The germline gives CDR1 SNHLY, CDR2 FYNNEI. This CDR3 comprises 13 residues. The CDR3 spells CASTGDSNTEAFF. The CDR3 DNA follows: TGTGCCAGCACCGGGGACTCGAACACTGAAGCTTTCTTT. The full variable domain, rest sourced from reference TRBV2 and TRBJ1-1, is EPEVTQTPSHQVTQMGQEVILRCVPISNHLYFYWYRQILGQKVEFLVSFYNNEISEKSEIFDDQFSVERPDGSNFTLKIRSTKLEDSAMYFCASTGDSNTEAFFGQGTRLTVV.

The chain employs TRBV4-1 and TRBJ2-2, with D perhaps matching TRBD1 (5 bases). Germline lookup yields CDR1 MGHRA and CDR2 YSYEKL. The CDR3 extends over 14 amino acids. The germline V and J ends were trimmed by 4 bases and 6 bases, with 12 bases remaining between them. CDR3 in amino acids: CASSLSGQSGELFF. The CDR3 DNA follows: TGCGCCAGCAGCCTTTCCGGACAATCCGGGGAGCTGTTTTTT.

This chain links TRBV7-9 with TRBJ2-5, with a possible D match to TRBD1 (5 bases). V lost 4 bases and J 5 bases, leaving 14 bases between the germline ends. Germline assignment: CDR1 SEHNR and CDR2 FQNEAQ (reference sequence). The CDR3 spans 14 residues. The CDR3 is CASSSGLWMETQYF. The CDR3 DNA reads TGTGCCAGCAGCTCAGGGTTGTGGATGGAGACCCAGTACTTC.

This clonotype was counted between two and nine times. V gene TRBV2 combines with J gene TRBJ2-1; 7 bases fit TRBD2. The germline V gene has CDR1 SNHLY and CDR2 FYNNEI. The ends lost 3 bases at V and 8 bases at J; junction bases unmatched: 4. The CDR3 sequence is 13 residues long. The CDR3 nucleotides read TGTGCCAGCAGTGATGCGGGGGTCCATGAGCAGTTCTTC. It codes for CASSDAGVHEQFF.

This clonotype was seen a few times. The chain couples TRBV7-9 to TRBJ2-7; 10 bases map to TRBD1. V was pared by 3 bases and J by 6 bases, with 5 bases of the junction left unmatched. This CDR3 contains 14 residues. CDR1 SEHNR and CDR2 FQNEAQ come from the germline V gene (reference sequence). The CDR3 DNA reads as TGTGCCAGCAGCTTTAGGACAGGGGGGCGCGAGCAGTACTTC. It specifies CASSFRTGGREQYF.

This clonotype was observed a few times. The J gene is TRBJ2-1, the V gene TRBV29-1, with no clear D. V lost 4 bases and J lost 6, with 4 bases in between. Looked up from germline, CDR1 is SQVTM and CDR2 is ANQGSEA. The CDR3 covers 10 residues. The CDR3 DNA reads TGCAGCGTTGGACTCAATGAGCAGTTCTTC. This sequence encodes CSVGLNEQFF.

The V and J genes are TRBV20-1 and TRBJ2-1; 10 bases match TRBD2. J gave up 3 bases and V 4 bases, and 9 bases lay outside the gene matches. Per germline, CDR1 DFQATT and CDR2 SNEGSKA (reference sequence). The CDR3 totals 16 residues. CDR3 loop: CSAMFLAGVRYNEQFF. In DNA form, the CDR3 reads TGCAGTGCTATGTTCCTAGCGGGGGTCCGCTACAATGAGCAGTTCTTC.

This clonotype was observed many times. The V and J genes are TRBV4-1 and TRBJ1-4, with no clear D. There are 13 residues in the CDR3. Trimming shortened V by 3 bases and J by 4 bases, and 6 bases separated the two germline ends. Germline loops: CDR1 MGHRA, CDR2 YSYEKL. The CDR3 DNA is TGCGCCAGCAGCCAGGGATATAATGAAAAACTGTTTTTT. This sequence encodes CASSQGYNEKLFF.